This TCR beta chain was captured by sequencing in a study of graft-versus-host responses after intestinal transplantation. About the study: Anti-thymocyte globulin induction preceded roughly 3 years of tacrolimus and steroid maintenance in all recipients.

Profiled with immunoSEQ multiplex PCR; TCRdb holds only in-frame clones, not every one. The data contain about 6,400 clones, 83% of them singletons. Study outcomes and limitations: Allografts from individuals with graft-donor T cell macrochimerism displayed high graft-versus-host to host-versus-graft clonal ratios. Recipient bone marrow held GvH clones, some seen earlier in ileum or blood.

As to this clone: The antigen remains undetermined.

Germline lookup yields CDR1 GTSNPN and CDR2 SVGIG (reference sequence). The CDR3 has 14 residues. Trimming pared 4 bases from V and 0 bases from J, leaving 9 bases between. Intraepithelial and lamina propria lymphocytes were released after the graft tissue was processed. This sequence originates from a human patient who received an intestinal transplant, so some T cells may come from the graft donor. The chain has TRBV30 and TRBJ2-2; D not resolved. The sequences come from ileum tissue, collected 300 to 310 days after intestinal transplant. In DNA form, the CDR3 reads TGTGCCTGGAACGTGGCGGCGAACACCGGGGAGCTGTTTTTT. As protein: CAWNVAANTGELFF.